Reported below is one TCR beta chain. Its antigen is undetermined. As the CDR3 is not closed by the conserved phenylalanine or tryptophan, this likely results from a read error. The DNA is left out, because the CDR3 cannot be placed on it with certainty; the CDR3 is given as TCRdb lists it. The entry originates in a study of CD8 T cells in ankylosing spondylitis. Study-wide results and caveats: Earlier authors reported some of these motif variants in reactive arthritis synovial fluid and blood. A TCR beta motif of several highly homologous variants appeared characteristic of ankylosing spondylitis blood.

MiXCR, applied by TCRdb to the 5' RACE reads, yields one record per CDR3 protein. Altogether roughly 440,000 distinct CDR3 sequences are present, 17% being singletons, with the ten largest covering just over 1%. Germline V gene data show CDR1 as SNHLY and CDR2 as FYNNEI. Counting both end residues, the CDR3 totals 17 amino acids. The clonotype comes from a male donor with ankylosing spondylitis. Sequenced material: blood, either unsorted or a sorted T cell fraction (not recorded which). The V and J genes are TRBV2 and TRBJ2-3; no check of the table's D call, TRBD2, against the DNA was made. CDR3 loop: CASTEERWGLAGGPPRI.